The clone carrying this T cell receptor (beta chain) was observed at least ten times. The record originates from a study of T cells in Graves' hyperthyroidism and ophthalmopathy. Predating any ophthalmopathy symptoms, the blood sample was taken at first hyperthyroidism diagnosis. Amplification yielded TCR beta CDR3 regions, with RNA transcripts as the source. A set of HTBI primers served as the primers for a first-round RT-PCR of the TCR CDR3. TCRdb used MiXCR to reprocess the multiplex PCR reads, holding one entry per CDR3 protein. Of under 450,000 distinct CDR3 sequences listed, about 13% are singletons. With 6 bases clipped from V and 6 bases from J, the junction kept 9 bases outside the gene matches. Germline CDR1 and CDR2: DFQATT and SNEGSKA (reference sequence). The CDR3 has 14 amino acids.

The chain joins TRBV20-1 to TRBJ1-5; 9 bases match TRBD1. Sequenced: blood. The receptor was isolated from a man aged 25-45 years with Graves' hyperthyroidism that later progressed to Graves' ophthalmopathy. CDR3 DNA sequence: TGCAGTGCCCTTATTCGGACAGGGGCTCAGCCCCAGCATTTT. Protein product: CSALIRTGAQPQHF.